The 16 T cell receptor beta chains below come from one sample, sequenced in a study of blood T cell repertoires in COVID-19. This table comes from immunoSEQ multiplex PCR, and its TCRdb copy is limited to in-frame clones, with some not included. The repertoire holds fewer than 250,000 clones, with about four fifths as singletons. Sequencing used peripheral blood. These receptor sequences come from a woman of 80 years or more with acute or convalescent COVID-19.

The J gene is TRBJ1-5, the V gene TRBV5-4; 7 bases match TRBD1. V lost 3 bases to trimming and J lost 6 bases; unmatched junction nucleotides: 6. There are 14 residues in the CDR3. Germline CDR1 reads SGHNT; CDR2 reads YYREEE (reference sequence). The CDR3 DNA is TGTGCCAGCAGCTCAGACAGGGACGTTCAGCCCCAGCATTTT. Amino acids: CASSSDRDVQPQHF.

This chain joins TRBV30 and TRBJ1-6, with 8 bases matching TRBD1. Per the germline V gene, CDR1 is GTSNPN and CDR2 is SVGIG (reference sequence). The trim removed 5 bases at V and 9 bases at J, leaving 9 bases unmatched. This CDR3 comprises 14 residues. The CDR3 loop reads CAWAHTGGGSPLHF. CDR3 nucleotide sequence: TGTGCCTGGGCTCACACAGGGGGAGGTTCACCCCTCCACTTT.

CDR3 DNA: TGTGCCAGCAGCTTAAGAGACAGGTTCTACGAGCAGTACTTC. Amino acids: CASSLRDRFYEQYF. The chain has TRBV11-1 and TRBJ2-7, with TRBD1 as a possible D gene (6 bases). V lost 2 bases to trimming and J lost 3 bases, with 11 bases between them. The CDR3 covers 14 residues. CDR1 and CDR2 from the germline V gene are SGHAT and FQDESV (reference sequence).

The CDR3 here is CASRSSGDPGNTIYF. The CDR3 nucleotides are TGTGCCAGCAGGTCCTCAGGGGACCCTGGAAACACCATATATTTT. This chain connects TRBV6-5 to TRBJ1-3, with D possibly matching TRBD1 (6 bases). The ends were cut back, 6 bases at V and 2 bases at J, with 14 bases in the middle. The CDR3 consists of 15 residues. The V gene's germline CDR1 is MNHEY and CDR2 SVGAGI.

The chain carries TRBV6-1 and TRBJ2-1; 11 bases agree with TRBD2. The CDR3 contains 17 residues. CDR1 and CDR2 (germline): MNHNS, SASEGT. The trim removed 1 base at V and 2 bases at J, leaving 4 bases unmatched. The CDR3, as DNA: TGTGCCAGCAGTGAAGACCTAGCGGGGGGCCCCTACAATGAGCAGTTCTTC. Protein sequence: CASSEDLAGGPYNEQFF.

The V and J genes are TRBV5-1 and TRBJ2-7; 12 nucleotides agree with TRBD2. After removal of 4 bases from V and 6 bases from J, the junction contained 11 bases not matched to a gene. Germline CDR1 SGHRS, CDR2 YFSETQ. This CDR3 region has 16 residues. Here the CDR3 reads CASSTLTSGGGPEQYF. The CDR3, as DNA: TGCGCCAGCAGCACCCTGACTAGCGGGGGAGGTCCCGAGCAGTACTTC.

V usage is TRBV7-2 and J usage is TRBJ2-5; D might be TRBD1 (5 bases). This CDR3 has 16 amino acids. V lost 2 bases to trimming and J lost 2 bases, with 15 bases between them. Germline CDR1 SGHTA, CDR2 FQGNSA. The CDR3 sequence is CASSLNAGMVQETQYF. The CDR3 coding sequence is TGTGCCAGCAGCTTAAACGCAGGGATGGTTCAAGAGACCCAGTACTTC. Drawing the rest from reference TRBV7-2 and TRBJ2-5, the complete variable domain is GAGVSQSPSNKVTEKGKDVELRCDPISGHTALYWYRQSLGQGLEFLIYFQGNSAPDKSGLPSDRFSAERTGGSVSTLTIQRTQQEDSAVYLCASSLNAGMVQETQYFGPGTRLLVL.

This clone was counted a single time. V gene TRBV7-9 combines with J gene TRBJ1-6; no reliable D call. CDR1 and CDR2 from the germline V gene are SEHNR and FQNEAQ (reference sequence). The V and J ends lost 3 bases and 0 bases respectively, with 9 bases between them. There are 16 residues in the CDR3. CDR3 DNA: TGTGCCAGCAGCTTCCGTGCAGGCTCCTATAATTCACCCCTCCACTTT. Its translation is CASSFRAGSYNSPLHF.

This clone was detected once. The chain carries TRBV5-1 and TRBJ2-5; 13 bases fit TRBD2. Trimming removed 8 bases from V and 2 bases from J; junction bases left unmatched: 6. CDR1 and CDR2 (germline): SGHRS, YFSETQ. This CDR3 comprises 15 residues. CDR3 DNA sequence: TGCGCCAGTGGACTAGCGGGGGCCTTACAAGAGACCCAGTACTTC. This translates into CASGLAGALQETQYF.

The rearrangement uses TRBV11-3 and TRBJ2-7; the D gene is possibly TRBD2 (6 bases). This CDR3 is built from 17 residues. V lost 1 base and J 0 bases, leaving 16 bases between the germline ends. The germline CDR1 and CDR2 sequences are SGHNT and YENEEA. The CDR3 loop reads CASSLGWGGKSSYEQYF. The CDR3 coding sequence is TGTGCCAGCAGCTTAGGGTGGGGCGGGAAGAGCTCCTACGAGCAGTACTTC.

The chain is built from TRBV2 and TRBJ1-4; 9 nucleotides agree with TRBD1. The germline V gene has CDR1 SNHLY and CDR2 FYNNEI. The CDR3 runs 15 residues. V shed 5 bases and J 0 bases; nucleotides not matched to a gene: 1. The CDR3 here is CASSRQGATNEKLFF. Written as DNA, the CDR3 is TGTGCCAGCAGTCGACAGGGGGCAACTAATGAAAAACTGTTTTTT.

DNA of the CDR3: TGCGCCAGCAGTGAGGTCGACCCTAGCACAGATACGCAGTATTTT. Translating it yields CASSEVDPSTDTQYF. The J gene is TRBJ2-3, the V gene TRBV5-1, with D hard to call. The CDR3 is 15 residues long. Germline values: CDR1 SGHRS, CDR2 YFSETQ. The V end lost 5 bases, the J end lost 0 bases, and 13 bases lay between the germline ends.

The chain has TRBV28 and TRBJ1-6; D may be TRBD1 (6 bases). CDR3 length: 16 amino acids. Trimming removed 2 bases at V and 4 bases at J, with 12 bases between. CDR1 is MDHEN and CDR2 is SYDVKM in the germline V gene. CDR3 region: CASSLPNRAYNSPLHF. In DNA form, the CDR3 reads TGTGCCAGCAGTTTACCTAACAGGGCTTATAATTCACCCCTCCACTTT.

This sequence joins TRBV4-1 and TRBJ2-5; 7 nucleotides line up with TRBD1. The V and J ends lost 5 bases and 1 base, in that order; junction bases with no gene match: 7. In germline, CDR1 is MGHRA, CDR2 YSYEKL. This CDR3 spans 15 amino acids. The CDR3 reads CASSSVGTAQETQYF. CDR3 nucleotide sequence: TGCGCCAGCAGCTCCGTAGGGACAGCCCAAGAGACCCAGTACTTC.

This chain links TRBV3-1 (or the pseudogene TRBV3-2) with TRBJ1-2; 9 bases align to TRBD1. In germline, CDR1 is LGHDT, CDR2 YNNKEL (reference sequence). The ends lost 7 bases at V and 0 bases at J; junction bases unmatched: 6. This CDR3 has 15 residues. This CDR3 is CASKNDRGTNYGYTF. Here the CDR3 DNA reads TGTGCCAGCAAAAACGACAGGGGGACTAACTATGGCTACACCTTC.

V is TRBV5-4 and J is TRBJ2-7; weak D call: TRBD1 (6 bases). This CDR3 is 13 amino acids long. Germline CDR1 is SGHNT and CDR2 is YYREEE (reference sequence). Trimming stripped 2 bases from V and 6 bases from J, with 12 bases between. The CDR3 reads CASSFRDTREQYF. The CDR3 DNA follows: TGTGCCAGCAGCTTCCGGGACACTCGCGAGCAGTACTTC.